The following is a TCR beta chain sequence with its context. Primers included in the PCR were 60 Vbeta and 13 Jbeta primers. Data came from immunoSEQ multiplex PCR; TCRdb stores just in-frame clones and leaves some out. The table has around 170,000 clones, more than 65% seen once. This sample was taken from a study of cytomegalovirus exposure and HLA in healthy donors. Trimming removed 0 bases from V and 7 bases from J, with 11 bases in between. Germline lookup yields CDR1 SGHKS and CDR2 YYEKEE (reference sequence). The CDR3 totals 14 residues. The sequence was obtained from a middle-aged man in good health and CMV-seronegative. This chain uses TRBV5-5 with TRBJ2-1; perhaps TRBD2 as D (5 bases). Source material: PBMCs. CDR3 sequence: CASSLARAVNEQFF. The CDR3 bases are TGTGCCAGCAGCTTGGCCAGAGCGGTTAATGAGCAGTTCTTC. Based on the CDR3 plus reference TRBV5-5 and TRBJ2-1, the full variable domain is DAGVTQSPTHLIKTRGQQVTLRCSPISGHKSVSWYQQVLGQGPQFIFQYYEKEERGRGNFPDRFSARQFPNYSSELNVNALLLGDSALYLCASSLARAVNEQFFGPGTRLTVL.